The source of this T cell receptor (beta chain) is a study of human versus mouse CDR3 diversity and MHC coevolution (dated by TCRdb to 2016 to 2017). About the investigation overall: According to reports, the immunoSEQ assay detects one in 200,000 T cells and minimizes multiplex PCR amplification bias. Across mouse and human samples, each sample had between roughly 5.5 x 10^6 and 1.8 x 10^7 valid reads. As a reference point for TCR selection on multiple MHC II alleles, the study used human naive CD4 T cell repertoires and compared them against human-TCR-locus transgenic mice that have a single MHC II. The human cohort was made up of three healthy volunteer blood donors, who at collection were aged 30 to 39, 40 to 50 and 60 to 69, one donor in each range.

Naive CD4 T cells, defined as CD45RO-negative and CD62L-positive, were isolated from PBMCs by fluorescence-activated cell sorting. About 52 ml of fresh peripheral blood was drawn per donor, and PBMCs were isolated by Ficoll density centrifugation. All samples were sorted on a FACSAria III instrument and reached purity above 95%. The full study reports these points: Because human T cells were selected on five or six MHC II alleles, repertoire diversity in humans and mice was not considered directly comparable. The largest TCR beta repertoire according to iCHAO1 estimates belonged to humans, at 1.5 million to 2 million clonotypes, a result attributed likely to selection by multiple MHC II molecules. On average, humans had more CDR3 deletions and insertions than mice did, pointing to greater exonuclease and TdT activity. Among all the groups compared, the lowest clonal inequality scores came from most of the three human donors.

This clone was picked up one time. What this receptor recognizes is not known. No qualities accompany the bases; no much larger clone lies one base away. Sequences LGHNT (CDR1) and FRNRAP (CDR2) are obtained from the germline V gene. Relative to germline, V is missing 3 bases and J is missing 6 bases, with 11 bases of the junction outside any gene match. There are 16 amino acids in the CDR3, from cysteine to phenylalanine inclusive. Only the CDR3 region is kept as DNA, spanning 48 bases read in frame from base 1. Genomic DNA was extracted from the sorted cells using the QIAGEN blood and tissue kit and was quantified on a NanoDrop 1000. Deep sequencing and quantification of TCR alpha and beta chains were performed on the immunoSEQ platform by multiplex PCR of genomic DNA. In the paper's pipeline: Annotation of the TCR sequences relied on IMGT gene and region definitions. Out-of-frame rearrangements served as a stand-in for the preselection repertoire and were compared with in-frame clonotypes. Repertoire size was estimated with the iCHAO1 estimator supplied with the immunoSEQ platform. Clonal inequality was measured with a Gini index on in-frame amino acid clonotypes, based on the Lorenz curve. Shared clonotypes were counted with the intersect function of the R package tcR, and similarity was scored with the Jaccard index. Frequencies of V, J and V-J usage were subjected to principal component analysis with the R prcomp function, without normalization. TCRdb stores this immuneACCESS table with in-frame sequences only. Part of the clones is absent; in the studies checked, under half of the shortfall reflects unresolved V genes, and no reason is known for the rest. The D gene and trimming were derived from the DNA, and the V and J assignments and clone size from that table. This sample lists 80,000 or so clones; approximately 92% were detected once. Over 1.3% of the sample lies in the top ten.

The chain is made from TRBV12-5 and TRBJ2-7; 10 central bases correspond to TRBD1. The TCR sequence derives from a person aged 30-69 years in good health. The sample taken for sequencing was naive CD4+ T cells from blood. Read against the paper, the sample's cell subset or site label means: CD45RO-negative CD62L-positive naive CD4 T cells. For the CDR3, the sequence is CASGFTTGGLGGEQYF. The bases are TGTGCTAGTGGTTTCACGACAGGGGGCCTGGGAGGCGAGCAGTACTTC.